This T cell receptor beta chain was sequenced during a study of cytomegalovirus exposure and HLA in healthy donors. The study, taken as a whole, reports: Researchers reported in a later analysis that a missense DCLRE1C variant was tied to TCR beta V- and J-gene trimming. A later analysis found common viral pathogens apparently linked to several of the most significant clusters. TRBV6-2, TRBV6-3 and some other V segments were unresolvable in 87-base-pair reads.

Primers included in the PCR were 60 Vbeta and 13 Jbeta primers. This table comes from immunoSEQ multiplex PCR, and its TCRdb copy is limited to in-frame clones, with some not included. The top ten clones hold roughly 3% of a sample with about 120,000 clones, 70% to 80% of them seen once. In regard to this clone: Its antigen is undetermined.

In nominal health when sampled, donors likely had unrecorded immune exposures nonetheless. V was pared by 5 bases and J by 0 bases, with 17 bases between. The CDR3 spans 17 residues. CDR1 is MNHEY and CDR2 is SMNVEV in the germline V gene (reference sequence). The specimen was PBMCs. This TCR came from a female donor in good health and CMV-seronegative. V gene TRBV27 combines with J gene TRBJ1-5; D may be TRBD1 (5 bases). CDR3 nucleotides: TGTGCCAGCAGTCCGAAAGGGGCGGACTATAGCAATCAGCCCCAGCATTTT. Residues: CASSPKGADYSNQPQHF.